This entry lists 14 T cell receptor beta chains sequenced from one sample in a study of technical replicates of blood from a few donors. Data came from immunoSEQ multiplex PCR; TCRdb stores just in-frame clones and leaves some out. The table records roughly 52,000 clones, roughly 96% of them present only once. Sequencing was carried out using PBMCs. These receptors originate from a human donor in good health. Some clones in this sample may be carry-over from other donors' samples.

This chain uses TRBV6-5 with TRBJ1-3; D is ambiguous. The germline V gene encodes CDR1 MNHEY and CDR2 SVGAGI. This CDR3 has 14 residues. The V end was cut by 3 bases, the J end by 0 bases, with 6 bases between. The CDR3 loop reads CASSYTDSGNTIYF. The CDR3 coding sequence is TGTGCCAGCAGTTATACAGACTCTGGAAACACCATATATTTT.

The V call is TRBV29-1, the J call TRBJ2-1; the match to TRBD2 covers 12 bases. There are 18 residues in the CDR3. The V segment lost 4 bases and the J segment 3 bases; nucleotides outside the gene matches: 13. From germline, CDR1 is SQVTM and CDR2 ANQGSEA. The CDR3 DNA reads TGCAGCGTTGGATTAGACGCTAGCGGGAGGGCCAGCTACAATGAGCAGTTCTTC. This translates into CSVGLDASGRASYNEQFF.

V gene TRBV7-2 combines with J gene TRBJ2-2; D is unclear. In germline, CDR1 is SGHTA, CDR2 FQGNSA. V dropped 5 bases and J dropped 1 base, with 8 bases sitting between them. CDR3 length: 14 residues. In DNA form, the CDR3 reads TGTGCCAGCAGCCCTACAGTGAACACCGGGGAGCTGTTTTTT. It is translated as CASSPTVNTGELFF.

V gene TRBV5-1 combines with J gene TRBJ2-1, with 10 bases fitting TRBD1. The CDR3 is made up of 17 amino acids. Germline assignment: CDR1 SGHRS and CDR2 YFSETQ. Losses at the gene ends were 4 bases for V and 1 base for J; bases not matched to a gene: 8. CDR3 sequence: CASSEPRTGGSYNEQFF. In DNA, the CDR3 is TGCGCCAGCAGCGAGCCTCGGACAGGGGGATCCTACAATGAGCAGTTCTTC.

V is TRBV6-1 and J is TRBJ1-2; TRBD1 aligns across 12 bases. Germline V gene sequence: CDR1 MNHNS, CDR2 SASEGT. This CDR3 is 15 amino acids long. The J segment lost 8 bases and the V segment lost 4 bases, leaving 8 bases of the junction unmatched. CDR3 sequence: CASSVSRDRGLGYTF. In DNA, the CDR3 is TGTGCCAGCAGTGTGAGCCGGGACAGGGGGCTCGGCTACACCTTC.

Of note for this clone: Other DNA sequences in the same sample also yield this CDR3. This sequence joins TRBV7-9 and TRBJ2-3; unclear D gene. The CDR3 runs to 12 residues. From germline, CDR1 is SEHNR and CDR2 FQNEAQ (reference sequence). V lost 5 bases to trimming and J lost 8 bases, with 11 bases between them. CDR3 sequence reads: CASSLHSGTQYF. As DNA, the CDR3 is TGTGCCAGCAGCCTCCACTCCGGTACGCAGTATTTT.

V and J are TRBV30 and TRBJ2-7, with D possibly matching TRBD1 (6 bases). This CDR3 has 14 residues. The germline V gene encodes CDR1 GTSNPN and CDR2 SVGIG (reference sequence). Trimming stripped 0 bases from V and 0 bases from J, with 9 bases between. CDR3 region: CAWSVTGSSYEQYF. CDR3 nucleotides: TGTGCCTGGAGTGTAACAGGGAGCTCCTACGAGCAGTACTTC.

The rearrangement joins TRBV15 to TRBJ1-2; 8 positions agree with TRBD1. Unmatched junction bases numbered 12, after V lost 3 bases and J lost 3 bases. The CDR3 is made up of 17 amino acids. Germline assignment: CDR1 LNHNV and CDR2 YYDKDF (reference sequence). CDR3 loop: CATSRGSGDRRYYGYTF. The DNA of the CDR3 is TGTGCCACCAGCAGGGGGTCCGGGGACAGGCGCTACTATGGCTACACCTTC.

The genes are TRBV7-3 and TRBJ1-1, with TRBD1 matching over 7 bases. The junction had 8 bases not matched to a gene; V was cut back by 4 bases and J by 3 bases. CDR1 is SGHTA, CDR2 FQGTGA, per germline. CDR3 length: 15 amino acids. Here the CDR3 DNA reads TGTGCCAGCAGCTCCACAGGGGTTGAGCACACTGAAGCTTTCTTT. Its protein product is CASSSTGVEHTEAFF.

V is TRBV4-2 and J is TRBJ2-7; TRBD2 matches at 14 bases. The V gene end was trimmed by 4 bases and the J gene end by 7 bases; junction bases not matched to a gene: 6. Germline CDR1 reads LGHNA; CDR2 reads YNFKEQ. The CDR3 spans 15 residues. The CDR3 DNA sequence: TGTGCCAGCAGCCTCGGGACTAGCGGGAGTATTGAGCAGTACTTC. Protein product: CASSLGTSGSIEQYF.

The chain carries TRBV7-2 and TRBJ2-7; 10 positions agree with TRBD2. J was trimmed by 2 bases and V by 4 bases; bases with no gene match: 8. The germline CDR1 and CDR2 sequences are SGHTA and FQGNSA. This CDR3 region has 16 residues. CDR3: CASSSKVAGGPYEQYF. Written as DNA, the CDR3 is TGTGCCAGCAGCTCTAAGGTAGCGGGGGGCCCCTACGAGCAGTACTTC.

The chain links TRBV4-1 to TRBJ2-7, with 9 bases fitting TRBD2. Germline CDR1 and CDR2: MGHRA and YSYEKL. The CDR3 consists of 17 residues. Trimming cost V 3 bases and J 2 bases; bases outside gene matches: 11. This CDR3 reads CASSQGLSGRSPYEQYF. The CDR3 bases are TGCGCCAGCAGCCAGGGTCTTAGCGGGAGATCGCCCTACGAGCAGTACTTC.

The chain employs TRBV27 and TRBJ2-1; 7 positions match TRBD1. V trimming: 5 bases; J trimming: 8 bases; junction bases outside the gene matches: 9. CDR1 is MNHEY, CDR2 SMNVEV, per germline (reference sequence). There are 14 residues in the CDR3. The CDR3 nucleotides are TGTGCCAGCAGTCTCTTCTCAGGGGGATATGAGCAGTTCTTC. Protein product: CASSLFSGGYEQFF.

The gene calls are TRBV5-1 and TRBJ1-2, with 9 bases matching TRBD1. The CDR3 contains 18 residues. CDR1 and CDR2 (germline): SGHRS, YFSETQ. The V segment lost 4 bases and the J segment 8 bases; nucleotides outside the gene matches: 21. The CDR3 protein is CASSLGQGTLVEVGGYTF. The CDR3, as DNA: TGCGCCAGCAGCCTCGGACAGGGGACATTGGTGGAGGTTGGCGGCTACACCTTC. Full variable domain (remainder filled in from reference TRBV5-1 and TRBJ1-2): KAGVTQTPRYLIKTRGQQVTLSCSPISGHRSVSWYQQTPGQGLQFLFEYFSETQRNKGNFPGRFSGRQFSNSRSEMNVSTLELGDSALYLCASSLGQGTLVEVGGYTFGSGTRLTVV.